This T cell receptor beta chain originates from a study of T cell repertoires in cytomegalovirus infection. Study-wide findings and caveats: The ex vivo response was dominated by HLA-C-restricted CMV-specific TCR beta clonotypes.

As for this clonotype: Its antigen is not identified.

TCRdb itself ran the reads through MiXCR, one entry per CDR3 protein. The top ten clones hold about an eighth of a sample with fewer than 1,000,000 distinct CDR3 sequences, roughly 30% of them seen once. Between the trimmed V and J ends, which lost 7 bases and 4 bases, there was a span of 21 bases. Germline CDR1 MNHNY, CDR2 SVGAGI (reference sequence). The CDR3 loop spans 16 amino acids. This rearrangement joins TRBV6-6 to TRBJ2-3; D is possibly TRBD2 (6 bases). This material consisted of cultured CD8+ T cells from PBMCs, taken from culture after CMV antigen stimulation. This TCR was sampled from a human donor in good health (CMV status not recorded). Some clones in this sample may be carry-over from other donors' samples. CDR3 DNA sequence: TGTGCCAGCAATTTACTCCTCCGTGGGGGGTCAGATACGCAGTATTTT. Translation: CASNLLLRGGSDTQYF.